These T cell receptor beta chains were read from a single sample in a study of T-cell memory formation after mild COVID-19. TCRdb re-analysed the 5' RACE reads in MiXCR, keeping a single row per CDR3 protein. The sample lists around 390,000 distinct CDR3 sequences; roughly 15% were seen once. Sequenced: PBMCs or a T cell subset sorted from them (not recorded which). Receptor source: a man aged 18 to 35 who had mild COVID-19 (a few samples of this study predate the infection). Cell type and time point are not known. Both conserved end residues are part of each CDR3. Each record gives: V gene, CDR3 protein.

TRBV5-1 CASSLEGDGATQYF
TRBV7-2 CASSLSGAGGQETQYF
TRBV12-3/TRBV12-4 CPTSADTQYF
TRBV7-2 CASSSPSGGANEQFF
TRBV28 CASRDRTGFNQPQHF
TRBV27 CASSLRDTEETQYF
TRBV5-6 CASSFGTVGEQYF
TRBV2 CASRAGTSNTGELFF
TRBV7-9 CASGTSGANVLTF
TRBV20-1 CSARELGGNTEAFF
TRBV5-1 CASSSLPGLAGGTVADTQYF
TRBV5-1 CASSRRVGRSTDTQYF
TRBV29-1 CSVEDGFFTGELFF
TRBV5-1 CASSLGSGESGEQYF
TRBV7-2 CASSFVADTDTQYF
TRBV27 CASSPQGGYEQYF
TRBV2 CASSAPGKTIQYF
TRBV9 CASSLGQAAVGGYTF
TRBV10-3 CAISGQGREPQHF
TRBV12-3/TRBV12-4 CASSWKRGIDTQYF
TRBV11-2 CASSFTGFYEQYF
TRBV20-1 CSARDWLRGNYNEQFF